The rows below give T cell receptor beta chains drawn from one sample of a study of technical replicates of blood from several donors. TCRdb's table, derived via immunoSEQ multiplex PCR, lists solely in-frame clones and lacks some. This table holds around 60,000 clones, 92% found once. Sequences were obtained from PBMCs. The receptors were gathered from a human donor in good health. Some clones in this sample may be carry-over from other donors' samples. CDR3s include the opening cysteine and the closing phenylalanine or tryptophan. A D gene is named only where the DNA matches it firmly. Expanded clones are given a class, and other clones once, few, many or no size at all.

j_call clone_size v_call d_call cdr3_nt cdr3_aa
TRBJ2-7 - TRBV14 - TGTGCCAGCGCCCCTCAGGGAATCGAGCAGTACTTC CASAPQGIEQYF
TRBJ2-5 - TRBV6-5 - TGTGCCAGCAGTTACCTAGCGCATGGTGAGACCCAGTACTTC CASSYLAHGETQYF
TRBJ2-3 - TRBV7-6 TRBD2 TGTGCCAGCAGCTTAGTCGGGAGGCGGGGGAGCACAGATACGCAGTATTTT CASSLVGRRGSTDTQYF
TRBJ2-1 - TRBV7-6 - TGTGCCAGCCGTCCCCCGGGTGGCAATGAGCAGTTCTTC CASRPPGGNEQFF
TRBJ1-4 - TRBV4-3 TRBD1 TGCGCCAGCAGCCAAAACTACGGGACAGGGGGTGAAAAACTGTTTTTT CASSQNYGTGGEKLFF
TRBJ1-5 once TRBV7-2 - TGTGCCAGCAGCCCTATAGGGGCAGGGGCTCAGCCCCAGCATTTT CASSPIGAGAQPQHF
TRBJ2-2 - TRBV4-1 - TGCGCCAGCAGCCAGGCCTCGACTAGATTGAACACCGGGGAGCTGTTTTTT CASSQASTRLNTGELFF
TRBJ1-6 - TRBV6-1 - TGTGCCAGCAGTACCCAACAGGGTTTCAATTCACCCCTCCACTTT CASSTQQGFNSPLHF
TRBJ1-5 - TRBV7-2 - TGTGCCAGCAGCTTAGGAGGCGGCCGATCGGGGAGTCAGCCCCAGCATTTT CASSLGGGRSGSQPQHF
TRBJ2-2 few TRBV7-3 TRBD2 TGTGCCAGCAGCCTGGGGACTAGCGGGTTAGGCGGGGAGCTGTTTTTT CASSLGTSGLGGELFF
TRBJ2-7 - TRBV4-3 TRBD1 TGCGCCAGCAGCCAAGGAGGGGCGGACAGGGACGAGCAGTACTTC CASSQGGADRDEQYF
TRBJ2-2 - TRBV9 TRBD2 TGTGCCAGCAGCGTGGGGGGACTAGCGGGGACGGCCGGGGAGCTGTTTTTT CASSVGGLAGTAGELFF
TRBJ2-2 once TRBV18 - TGTGCCAGCTCACCACAAGGGGGGAACACCGGGGAGCTGTTTTTT CASSPQGGNTGELFF
TRBJ2-7 - TRBV27 - TGTGCCAGCAGTTCCTACTCCTACGAGCAGTACTTC CASSSYSYEQYF
TRBJ2-1 few TRBV7-3 TRBD1 TGTGCCAGCAGCTTGATGGGATCCGAACAGGGGCGGCAGTTCTTC CASSLMGSEQGRQFF
TRBJ1-5 once TRBV4-2 TRBD1 TGTGCCAGCAGCCAAGATCTTGCCAGGGGGCTTGGCAATCAGCCCCAGCATTTT CASSQDLARGLGNQPQHF
TRBJ2-1 - TRBV4-3 TRBD1 TGCGCCAGCAGCCAAGAAGGGGACAGGGTTAATGAGCAGTTCTTC CASSQEGDRVNEQFF
TRBJ2-2 - TRBV7-9 - TGTGCCAGCACCTCTGACACCGGGGAGCTGTTTTTT CASTSDTGELFF
TRBJ1-6 once TRBV9 - TGTGCCAGCAGCGTAGCTACACAGAATTCACCCCTCCACTTT CASSVATQNSPLHF
TRBJ1-1 once TRBV29-1 - TGCAGCGTTTCCGGGACATCTTTCACTGAAGCTTTCTTT CSVSGTSFTEAFF
TRBJ2-7 once TRBV7-6 - TGTGCCAGCAGCCCCCCAGGGGATTACTACGAGCAGTACTTC CASSPPGDYYEQYF
TRBJ1-6 - TRBV9 TRBD1 TGTGCCAGCAGTACAGGGACAGGGGTTTCACCCCTCCACTTT CASSTGTGVSPLHF
TRBJ2-3 - TRBV20-1 - TGCAGTGCTAGATCAGGGGATACGCAGTATTTT CSARSGDTQYF
TRBJ2-1 - TRBV7-3 - TGTGCCAGCAGCTTATCCAGGGTCAATGAGCAGTTCTTC CASSLSRVNEQFF
TRBJ2-5 - TRBV11-1 TRBD2 TGTGCCAGCAGCTTAGGAGGGCTAGCGGGGGGCTACCAAGAGACCCAGTACTTC CASSLGGLAGGYQETQYF
TRBJ2-1 - TRBV11-2 - TGTGCCAGCAGCTTTTCGGGGGATGAGCAGTTCTTC CASSFSGDEQFF
TRBJ1-4 - TRBV11-2 TRBD1 TGTGCCAGCAGCCCCGACAGGGGGCGTGAAAAACTGTTTTTT CASSPDRGREKLFF
TRBJ1-2 - TRBV9 TRBD1 TGTGCCAGCAGCGGAGAAGGACAGGGGATTTATGGCTACACCTTC CASSGEGQGIYGYTF
TRBJ2-3 - TRBV7-6 TRBD2 TGTGCCAGCAGCCGAGGCGGGAGGGCGGGTGATACGCAGTATTTT CASSRGGRAGDTQYF